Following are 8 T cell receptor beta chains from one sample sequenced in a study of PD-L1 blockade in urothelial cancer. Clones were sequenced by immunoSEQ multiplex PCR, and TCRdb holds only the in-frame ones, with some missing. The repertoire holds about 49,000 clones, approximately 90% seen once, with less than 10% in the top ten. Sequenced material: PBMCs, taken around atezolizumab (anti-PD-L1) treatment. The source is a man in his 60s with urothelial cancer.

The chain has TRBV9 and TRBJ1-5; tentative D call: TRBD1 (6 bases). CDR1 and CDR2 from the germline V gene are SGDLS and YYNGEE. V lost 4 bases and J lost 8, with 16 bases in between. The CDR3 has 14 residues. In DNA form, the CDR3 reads TGTGCCAGCAGCACCACCGGGACACACAAGCCCCAGCATTTT. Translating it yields CASSTTGTHKPQHF.

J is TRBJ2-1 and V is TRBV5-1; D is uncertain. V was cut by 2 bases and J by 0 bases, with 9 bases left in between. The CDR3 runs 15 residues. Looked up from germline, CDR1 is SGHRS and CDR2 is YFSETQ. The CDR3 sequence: CASSFPASSYNEQFF. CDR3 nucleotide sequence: TGCGCCAGCAGCTTCCCCGCGAGCTCCTACAATGAGCAGTTCTTC.

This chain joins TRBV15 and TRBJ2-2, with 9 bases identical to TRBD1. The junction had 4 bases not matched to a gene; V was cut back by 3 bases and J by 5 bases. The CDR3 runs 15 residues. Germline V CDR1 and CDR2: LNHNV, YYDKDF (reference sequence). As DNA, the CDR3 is TGTGCCACCAGCAGGGGACAGGGTGGGACCGGGGAGCTGTTTTTT. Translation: CATSRGQGGTGELFF.

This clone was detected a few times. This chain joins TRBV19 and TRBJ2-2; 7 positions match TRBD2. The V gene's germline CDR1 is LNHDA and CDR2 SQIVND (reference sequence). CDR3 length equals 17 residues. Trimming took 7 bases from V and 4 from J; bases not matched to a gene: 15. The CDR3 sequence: CASNPGGGRAVTGELFF. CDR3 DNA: TGTGCCAGTAATCCGGGAGGCGGGCGTGCAGTCACCGGGGAGCTGTTTTTT.

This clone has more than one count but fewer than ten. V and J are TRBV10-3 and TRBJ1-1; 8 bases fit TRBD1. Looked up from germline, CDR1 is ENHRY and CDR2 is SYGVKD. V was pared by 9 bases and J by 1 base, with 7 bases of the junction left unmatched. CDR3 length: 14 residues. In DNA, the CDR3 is TGTGCCATTGGGGTACAGGGGGGGAACACTGAAGCTTTCTTT. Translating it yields CAIGVQGGNTEAFF.

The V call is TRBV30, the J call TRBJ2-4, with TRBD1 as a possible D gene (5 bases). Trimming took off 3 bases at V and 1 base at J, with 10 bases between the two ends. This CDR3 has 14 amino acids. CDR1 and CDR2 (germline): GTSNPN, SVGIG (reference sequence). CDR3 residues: CAWRAPGAKNIQYF. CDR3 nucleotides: TGTGCCTGGAGGGCCCCAGGGGCCAAAAACATTCAGTACTTC.

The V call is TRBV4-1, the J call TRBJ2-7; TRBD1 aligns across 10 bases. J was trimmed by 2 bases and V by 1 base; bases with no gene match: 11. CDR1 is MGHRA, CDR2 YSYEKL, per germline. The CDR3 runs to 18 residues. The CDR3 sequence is CASSQGLSRTGGTYEQYF. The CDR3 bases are TGCGCCAGCAGCCAAGGCCTATCGAGGACAGGGGGAACCTACGAGCAGTACTTC.

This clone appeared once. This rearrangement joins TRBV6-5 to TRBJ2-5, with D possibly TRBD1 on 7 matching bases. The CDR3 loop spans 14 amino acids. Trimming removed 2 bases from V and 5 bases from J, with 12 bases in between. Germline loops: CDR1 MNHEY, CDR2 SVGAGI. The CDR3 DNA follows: TGTGCCAGCAGTTACGGGGCAGGGGGGGAGACCCAGTACTTC. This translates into CASSYGAGGETQYF.